This T cell receptor beta chain was recovered during a study of cytomegalovirus exposure and HLA in healthy donors. Study-wide results and caveats: One later analysis, an examination of the roughly 130 validation repertoires, found that first-cohort TCR clusters tended to co-occur in them.

Germline assignment: CDR1 PRHDT and CDR2 FYEKMQ (reference sequence). The length of the CDR3 is 17 residues. Trimming removed 4 bases from V and 0 bases from J, with 15 bases in between. Details on this clone: Its target is unknown.

The donors were members of the roughly 130-subject validation cohort (separate from the roughly 670-subject first cohort). TCRdb keeps only in-frame clones here, not all; method: immunoSEQ multiplex PCR. The sample yields roughly 180,000 clones, around nine tenths seen once. J is TRBJ2-2 and V is TRBV13, with a possible D match to TRBD1 (5 bases). Sequenced: PBMCs. This clonotype was sampled from a man aged 30 to 39 in good health and CMV-seropositive. This CDR3 is CASSYGRANANTGELFF. DNA of the CDR3: TGTGCCAGCAGCTATGGCAGGGCAAACGCGAACACCGGGGAGCTGTTTTTT.